A selection of T cell receptor beta chains follows, all from one sample in a study of a mutant IDH1 vaccine in newly diagnosed glioma. TCRdb's table, derived via immunoSEQ multiplex PCR, lists solely in-frame clones and lacks some. The sample lists about 42,000 clones; roughly 88% were seen once. No antigens are known for them. The source material was PBMCs, sampled from a glioma patient whose treatment included an IDH1 peptide vaccine. These receptors came from a man aged 40-49 years with glioma. Each CDR3 is given with its conserved first and last residue. A D gene is named only where the DNA matches it firmly. Size is omitted from some rows. Given values are once, few, many or a class for expanded clones.

few	TRBV29-1	TRBJ1-1	-	TGCAGCAGTGGAAGGAACACTGAAGCTTTCTTT	CSSGRNTEAFF
-	TRBV6-5	TRBJ2-5	TRBD2	TGTGCCAGCAGTTCAAGGACTAGCGGGAGGGTTGAGACCCAGTACTTC	CASSSRTSGRVETQYF
-	TRBV27	TRBJ2-7	-	TGTGCCAGCAGAAGTTTTTTGGGGGGCTCTACCTACGAGCAGTACTTC	CASRSFLGGSTYEQYF
-	TRBV4-2	TRBJ2-4	-	TGTGCCAGCAGCCAAGAAGGAGGCGGGGACATTCAGTACTTC	CASSQEGGGDIQYF
-	TRBV18	TRBJ2-7	-	TGTGCCAGCTCACCAAACGACTACGAGCAGTACTTC	CASSPNDYEQYF
-	TRBV2	TRBJ2-7	TRBD1	TGTGCCAGCAGTTTTCCGGGACAGGTCACGTACGAGCAGTACTTC	CASSFPGQVTYEQYF
-	TRBV11-2	TRBJ1-1	-	TGTGCCAGCAGCTTAAGTGGCGGGGGAACTGAAGCTTTCTTT	CASSLSGGGTEAFF
-	TRBV10-3	TRBJ2-3	-	TGTGCCATCTCCCCAGGGCAAGATACGCAGTATTTT	CAISPGQDTQYF
-	TRBV5-1	TRBJ2-1	TRBD1	TGCGCCAGCAGAAGGGACAGTTCCTACAATGAGCAGTTCTTC	CASRRDSSYNEQFF
-	TRBV9	TRBJ2-1	TRBD2	TGTGCCAGCAGCGTAGCGGGACTAGCGGGCTCCTACAATGAGCAGTTCTTC	CASSVAGLAGSYNEQFF
-	TRBV2	TRBJ1-2	TRBD1	TGTGCCAGCAGGGGACAGGGGGTATATGGCTACACCTTC	CASRGQGVYGYTF
-	TRBV5-6	TRBJ1-1	-	TGTGCCAGCAGCTTGGGGAGAGCAGCTTTCTTT	CASSLGRAAFF
medium-sized	TRBV6-1	TRBJ2-7	-	TGTGCCAGCAGCCCATTAGGAGGGGATTCGTACGAGCAGTACTTC	CASSPLGGDSYEQYF
few	TRBV27	TRBJ2-7	TRBD2	TGTGCCAGCAGTTCCCCCGGGACTAGCGGAATGTGGCTCGAGCAGTACTTC	CASSSPGTSGMWLEQYF
-	TRBV5-1	TRBJ2-2	TRBD2	TGCGCCAGCAGCCCGGAACCGCTAGCGGGAGTTTCGAACACCGGGGAGCTGTTTTTT	CASSPEPLAGVSNTGELFF
-	TRBV6-5	TRBJ1-1	TRBD1	TGTGCCAGCAGTTTCCAGGGGGGTGGCACTGAAGCTTTCTTT	CASSFQGGGTEAFF
-	TRBV28	TRBJ2-5	-	TGTGCCAGCAGCCGGGACTTAGAGACCCAGTACTTC	CASSRDLETQYF
-	TRBV4-1	TRBJ1-2	TRBD1	TGCGCCAGCAGCCAAGTAGGAGGGACAGGGAATAGCTATGGCTACACCTTC	CASSQVGGTGNSYGYTF
-	TRBV29-1	TRBJ2-4	TRBD1	TGCAGCGTTGAACAGGGGGACAAAAACATTCAGTACTTC	CSVEQGDKNIQYF
-	TRBV5-1	TRBJ2-3	TRBD1	TGCGCCACCCTGGGGACAGGGAGTGATACGCAGTATTTT	CATLGTGSDTQYF
-	TRBV15	TRBJ2-7	-	TGTGCCACCAGCAGAGAGGAAGGGGACTACGAGCAGTACTTC	CATSREEGDYEQYF
-	TRBV18	TRBJ2-5	-	TGTGCCAGCTCACTTACAAAGGTGGAGGGAGAGACCCAGTACTTC	CASSLTKVEGETQYF
-	TRBV18	TRBJ2-1	-	TGTGCCAGCTCACCAGGAGGCGGGCCGAGGTTCTTC	CASSPGGGPRFF
-	TRBV6-5	TRBJ2-7	-	TGTGCCTCACAAGGAGGGGGCTTGGAGCAGTACTTC	CASQGGGLEQYF
few	TRBV18	TRBJ1-1	TRBD1	TGTGCCAGCTCACCGGACAGGGCTAACACTGAAGCTTTCTTT	CASSPDRANTEAFF
-	TRBV5-1	TRBJ1-1	-	TGCGCCAGCAGGGGGCGCAACACTGAAGCTTTCTTT	CASRGRNTEAFF
few	TRBV7-6	TRBJ2-1	-	TGTGCCAGCAGCTTAGGTTTGGCGAGGGGGGCCAATGAGCAGTTCTTC	CASSLGLARGANEQFF
-	TRBV4-2	TRBJ2-1	TRBD1	TGTGCCAGCAGCCGGGACAGGGACAATGAGCAGTTCTTC	CASSRDRDNEQFF
-	TRBV9	TRBJ2-2	-	TGTGCCAGCAGCTGGGGACAGAACACCGGGGAGCTGTTTTTT	CASSWGQNTGELFF
-	TRBV7-2	TRBJ2-7	TRBD2	TGTGCCAGCAGCTCGGGACTAGCGGGAGTGTTTAATGACGAGCAGTACTTC	CASSSGLAGVFNDEQYF
once	TRBV4-1	TRBJ2-5	-	TGCGCCAGCAGCCAAGTTGGCAGGCGGTGGGTAGAGACCCAGTACTTC	CASSQVGRRWVETQYF
-	TRBV11-2	TRBJ2-5	-	TGTGCCAGCAGCTTAGCGGGAGAAGGGTCCTTAGAGACCCAGTACTTC	CASSLAGEGSLETQYF
-	TRBV15	TRBJ1-1	TRBD1	TGTGCCACCAGCAGGTGGGCACAACCGGGACAGGGCTCTAGGAACACTGAAGCTTTCTTT	CATSRWAQPGQGSRNTEAFF
-	TRBV7-2	TRBJ2-5	-	TGTGCCAGCAGCCCCCCGGCAACCCAAGAGACCCAGTACTTC	CASSPPATQETQYF
-	TRBV2	TRBJ2-7	-	TGTGCCAGCAGCACCCAGGCTATAAAGACCTACGAGCAGTACTTC	CASSTQAIKTYEQYF
-	TRBV5-6	TRBJ1-4	-	TGTGCCAGCAGCTTTTGGGGCCGGGGAGGAAGTGAAAAACTGTTTTTT	CASSFWGRGGSEKLFF
once	TRBV14	TRBJ2-7	-	TGTGCCAGCGGTGCAACCATAGAAGGAGGACTGGGGGACTACGAGCAGTACTTC	CASGATIEGGLGDYEQYF
-	TRBV7-6	TRBJ2-2	-	TGTGCCAGCAGCGGCCATGAGACCCCGGGGGAGCTGTTTTTT	CASSGHETPGELFF
-	TRBV11-2	TRBJ1-1	TRBD1	TGTGCCAGCAGCTTAGAATGGGGACAGATGAACACTGAAGCTTTCTTT	CASSLEWGQMNTEAFF
-	TRBV2	TRBJ1-2	-	TGTGCCAGGGACAGTGGCAACTATGGCTACACCTTC	CARDSGNYGYTF
-	TRBV19	TRBJ2-7	TRBD2	TGTGCCAGTAGTATGTATAGCGGGAGTGGCTACGAGCAGTACTTC	CASSMYSGSGYEQYF
-	TRBV5-1	TRBJ2-7	-	TGCGCCAGCAGCTCCAAGACGGGTCCCTACGAGCAGTACTTC	CASSSKTGPYEQYF
-	TRBV6-1	TRBJ1-2	TRBD1	TGTGCCAGCACCCGACAGGGCGGGTATGGCTACACCTTC	CASTRQGGYGYTF
once	TRBV29-1	TRBJ2-1	TRBD1	TGCAGCGTTGATTTGACAGGGGACTTTCACAATGAGCAGTTCTTC	CSVDLTGDFHNEQFF
-	TRBV19	TRBJ2-5	TRBD2	TGTGCCACGGGGGGGGAAGAGACCCAGTACTTC	CATGGEETQYF
-	TRBV29-1	TRBJ1-2	-	TGCAGCGTTGCTGACAGAGGGTATGGCTACACCTTC	CSVADRGYGYTF